This TCR beta chain was retrieved from a study of blood T cells in healthy people across ages. It was with a sample-barcoded 5' primer and a J-beta primer mix that a second PCR of roughly 7 to 12 cycles was run. One entry per CDR3 protein results from TCRdb running MiXCR on the 5' RACE reads. This table holds hundreds of thousands of distinct CDR3 sequences, approximately 43% found once. Study conclusions and caveats: Observed TCR beta diversity showed a strong correlation with the percentage of naive T cells as measured by flow cytometry. Fewer expanded clones and more diversity marked long-lived versus aged donors. Across the age range, TCR beta diversity per million T cells fell in a roughly linear way.

This clonotype has more than one count but fewer than ten. Its antigen is still unknown. V lost 7 bases to trimming and J lost 5 bases, with 11 bases between them. The CDR3 loop spans 12 amino acids. Germline lookup yields CDR1 SQVTM and CDR2 ANQGSEA. The sequence was collected from a woman aged 55-69 years in good health. The J gene is TRBJ1-4, the V gene TRBV29-1, with D possibly TRBD1 on 6 matching bases. Input material: blood. The CDR3 protein is CSAQGGNEKLFF. CDR3 in DNA: TGCAGCGCACAGGGTGGGAATGAAAAACTGTTTTTT. Based on the CDR3 plus reference TRBV29-1 and TRBJ1-4, the full variable domain is SAVISQKPSRDICQRGTSLTIQCQVDSQVTMMFWYRQQPGQSLTLIATANQGSEATYESGFVIDKFPISRPNLTFSTLTVSNMSPEDSSIYLCSAQGGNEKLFFGSGTQLSVL.